A single TCR beta chain is shown here with its context. The sample is drawn from a study of OX40 agonist ivuxolimab in advanced cancers. Study background: The dose-escalation cohort was over 65% male, with a mean age of around 60 years, ranging about 20 to 85.

V gave up 8 bases and J gave up 9 bases; unmatched junction bases: 12. Per germline, CDR1 WNHNN and CDR2 SYGVQD (reference sequence). The CDR3 contains 14 residues. The protocol was immunoSEQ multiplex PCR, while the TCRdb copy is restricted to in-frame clones and leaves out a portion. The sample has 35,000 to 45,000 clones, 84% seen once. The sequences come from CD4+ or CD8+ T cells sorted from blood, collected in a trial of the OX40 agonist ivuxolimab. The rearrangement links TRBV10-1 to TRBJ2-1, with 8 bases fitting TRBD2. The sequence came from an adult with an advanced solid tumor such as melanoma, head and neck, liver or kidney cancer. CDR3 sequence reads: CASSQSGSLGEQFF. The DNA of the CDR3 is TGCGCCAGCTCCCAGAGCGGGAGCTTAGGTGAGCAGTTCTTC.